The clone carrying this T cell receptor (beta chain) was recorded at least ten times. For the diagnoses, clinical symptoms, serum thyroxine and TRAb, thyroid ultrasound and orbital computed tomography were used. Fresh peripheral blood, 10 ml, yielded the PBMCs. This sample was taken from a study of T cells in Graves' hyperthyroidism and ophthalmopathy. Germline CDR1 and CDR2: MDHEN and SYDVKM. This CDR3 has 14 residues. Trimming removed 5 bases from V and 6 bases from J; junction bases left unmatched: 7. The CDR3 regions of TCR beta were amplified from RNA transcripts. Researchers ran a first-round RT-PCR on the TCR CDR3 using the HTBI primer set. TCRdb recomputed calls from the multiplex PCR reads with MiXCR, one row per CDR3 protein. The repertoire holds about 350,000 distinct CDR3 sequences, with approximately 14% as singletons.

The sequencing input was blood. The rearrangement joins TRBV28 to TRBJ1-5; 7 nucleotides align to TRBD1. The source is a woman aged 25 to 45 with Graves' hyperthyroidism. The CDR3: CASSPWTGGQPQHF. CDR3 DNA: TGTGCCAGCAGTCCATGGACAGGAGGTCAGCCCCAGCATTTT. Full variable domain (outside the CDR3, taken from reference TRBV28 and TRBJ1-5): DVKVTQSSRYLVKRTGEKVFLECVQDMDHENMFWYRQDPGLGLRLIYFSYDVKMKEKGDIPEGYSVSREKKERFSLILESASTNQTSMYLCASSPWTGGQPQHFGDGTRLSIL.